In this sample, the clone carrying this T cell receptor (beta chain) turned up a few times. The antigen is undetermined. The V end lost 11 bases, the J end lost 5 bases, and 16 bases lay between the germline ends. Germline CDR1 MNHEY, CDR2 SVGAGI. The CDR3 length is 13 residues. This entry belongs to a study of identifying expanded T cells in peripheral blood. Study outcomes and limitations: Approximately 2-week clone count variance significantly increased as total template count grew.

Only in-frame clones appear in the TCRdb table, and some are missing; sequencing was by immunoSEQ multiplex PCR. This table has approximately 100,000 clones, around 85% appearing once. The J gene is TRBJ2-1, the V gene TRBV6-5; tentatively, D is TRBD2 (6 bases). Specimen: blood. The sequence was collected from a person between 18 and 69 years old in good health. DNA for the CDR3: TGTGCCTCGAGGTGGGGGGTAGACAATGAGCAGTTCTTC. It encodes CASRWGVDNEQFF.